One T cell receptor beta chain is described in this entry. Its antigen is still unknown. The source of the sample is a study of cytomegalovirus exposure and HLA in healthy donors. Regarding the study as a whole: Later, TCR association rates were found to vary by HLA locus, highest for DRB1 and lowest for HLA-C.

Trimming removed 2 bases at V and 3 bases at J, with 14 bases between. Germline V gene data show CDR1 as SNHLY and CDR2 as FYNNEI. CDR3 length: 15 residues. 13 Jbeta primers and 60 Vbeta primers were used for the PCR. TCRdb keeps only in-frame clones here, not all; method: immunoSEQ multiplex PCR. The table includes 130,000 or so clones, over 65% detected once. V gene TRBV2 combines with J gene TRBJ2-7; D gene ambiguous. The sequence derives from a man aged 45-65 years in good health and CMV-seronegative. Sequenced input: PBMCs. CDR3 sequence: CASSETLVTDYEQYF. CDR3 bases: TGTGCCAGCAGTGAAACGCTTGTCACTGACTACGAGCAGTACTTC.